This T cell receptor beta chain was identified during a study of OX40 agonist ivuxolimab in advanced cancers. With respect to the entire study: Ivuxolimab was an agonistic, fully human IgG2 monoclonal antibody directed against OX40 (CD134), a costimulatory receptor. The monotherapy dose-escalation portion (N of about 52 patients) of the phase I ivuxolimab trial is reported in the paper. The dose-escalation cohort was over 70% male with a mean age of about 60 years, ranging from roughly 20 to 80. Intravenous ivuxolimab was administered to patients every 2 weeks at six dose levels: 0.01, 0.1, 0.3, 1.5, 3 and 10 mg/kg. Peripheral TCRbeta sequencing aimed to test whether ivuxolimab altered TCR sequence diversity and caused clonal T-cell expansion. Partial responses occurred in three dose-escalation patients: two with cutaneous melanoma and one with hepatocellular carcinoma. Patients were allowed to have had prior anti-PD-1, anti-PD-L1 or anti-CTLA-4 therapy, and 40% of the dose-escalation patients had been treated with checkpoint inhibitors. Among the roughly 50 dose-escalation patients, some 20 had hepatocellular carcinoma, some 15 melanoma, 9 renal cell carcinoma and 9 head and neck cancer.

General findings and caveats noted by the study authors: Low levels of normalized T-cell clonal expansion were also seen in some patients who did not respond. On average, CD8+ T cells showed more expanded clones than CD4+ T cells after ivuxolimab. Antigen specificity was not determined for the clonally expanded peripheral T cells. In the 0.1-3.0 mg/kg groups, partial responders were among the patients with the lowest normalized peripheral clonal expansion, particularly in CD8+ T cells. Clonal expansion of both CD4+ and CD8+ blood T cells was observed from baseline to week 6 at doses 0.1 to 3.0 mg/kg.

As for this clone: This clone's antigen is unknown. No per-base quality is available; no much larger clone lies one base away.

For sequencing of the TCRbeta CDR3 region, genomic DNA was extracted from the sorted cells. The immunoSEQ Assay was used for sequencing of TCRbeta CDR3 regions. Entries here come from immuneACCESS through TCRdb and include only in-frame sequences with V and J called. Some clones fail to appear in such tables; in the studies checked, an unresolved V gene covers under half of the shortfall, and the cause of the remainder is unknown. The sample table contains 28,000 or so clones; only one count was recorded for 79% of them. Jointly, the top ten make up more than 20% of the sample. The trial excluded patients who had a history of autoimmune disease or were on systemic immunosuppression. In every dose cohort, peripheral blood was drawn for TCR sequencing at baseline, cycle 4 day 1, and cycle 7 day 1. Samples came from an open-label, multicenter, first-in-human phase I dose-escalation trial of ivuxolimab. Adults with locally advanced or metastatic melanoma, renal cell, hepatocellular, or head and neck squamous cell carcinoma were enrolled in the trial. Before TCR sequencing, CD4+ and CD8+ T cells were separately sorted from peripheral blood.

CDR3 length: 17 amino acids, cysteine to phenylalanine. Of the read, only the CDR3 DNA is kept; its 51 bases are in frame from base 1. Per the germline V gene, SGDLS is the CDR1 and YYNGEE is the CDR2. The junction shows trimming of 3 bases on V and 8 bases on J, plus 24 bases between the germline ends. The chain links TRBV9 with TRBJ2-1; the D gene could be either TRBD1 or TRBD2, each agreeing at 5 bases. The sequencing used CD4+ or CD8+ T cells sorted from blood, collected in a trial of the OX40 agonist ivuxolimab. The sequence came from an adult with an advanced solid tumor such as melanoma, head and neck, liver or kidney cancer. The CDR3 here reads CASSATLGTDYGHEQFF. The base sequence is TGTGCCAGCAGCGCAACCCTAGGGACCGACTATGGCCATGAGCAGTTCTTC.